The sequence of this T cell receptor beta chain was determined in a study of spatial heterogeneity in lung cancer. Study-wide background: 72 TRACERx patients with early, untreated non-small cell lung cancer donated samples. Follow-up PBMC samples were sequenced when available, at a median of about two years after resection. The average appearance count of each unique TCR and UMI combination in raw reads was more than 9.5. The study, taken as a whole, reports: Ubiquitous expanded tumor TCRs showed up in blood more at resection than follow-up.

TCRdb independently ran MiXCR on the 5' RACE reads; one entry per CDR3 protein. The sample carries 50,000 to 60,000 distinct CDR3 sequences, under 8% recorded once. On this clonotype: As yet, its antigen is unknown.

Time point defined: blood at routine non-recurrence follow-up after resection. Unsorted whole RNA samples from tumor, nontumor lung or frozen PBMC were sequenced. V dropped 7 bases and J dropped 7; count of bases not matched to a gene: 10. CDR1 is LNHDA and CDR2 is SQIVND in the germline V gene (reference sequence). The CDR3 totals 15 residues. This rearrangement joins TRBV19 to TRBJ1-5; 10 bases align to TRBD1. The source was PBMCs, collected at follow-up. The receptor was isolated from a female donor with early-stage non-small cell lung cancer. CDR3 sequence reads: CASKLLDRGGQPQHF. For the CDR3, the DNA is TGTGCCAGTAAATTGTTGGACAGGGGGGGACAGCCCCAGCATTTT. The variable domain in full, completed from reference TRBV19 and TRBJ1-5, reads DGGITQSPKYLFRKEGQNVTLSCEQNLNHDAMYWYRQDPGQGLRLIYYSQIVNDFQKGDIAEGYSVSREKKESFPLTVTSAQKNPTAFYLCASKLLDRGGQPQHFGDGTRLSIL.